Presented here are 9 T cell receptor beta chains from one specimen sequenced in a study of T cells expressing NK-cell markers. TCRdb reprocessed the 5' RACE reads and keeps a single row for each CDR3 protein, giving no DNA. The sample has over 100,000 distinct CDR3 sequences, and its top ten clones hold 18%. What was sequenced was blood T cells: a sorted CD56 or NKG2C T cell subset, CD4+ or CD8+ T cells, or bulk PBMC T cells (not recorded which). The origin of the receptors is a woman aged 18 to 75 in good health.

The J gene is TRBJ2-3, the V gene TRBV6-2 or TRBV6-3; TCRdb indicates TRBD1, and absent DNA this call remains unverified. The germline V gene encodes CDR1 MNHEY and CDR2 SVGEGT. This CDR3 is built from 15 residues. CDR3 sequence reads: CASSFSRGGTDTQYF.

The chain recombines TRBV9 with TRBJ1-6; TCRdb lists TRBD1, though no DNA is available to test this call. Germline-derived CDR1 and CDR2 are SGDLS and YYNGEE. This CDR3 has 17 amino acids. The CDR3 sequence is CASSVEAGAHAIHPLHF.

The chain recombines TRBV29-1 with TRBJ2-1; TCRdb names TRBD2, which stays unverified in the absence of DNA. Germline CDR1 SQVTM, CDR2 ANQGSEA. The CDR3 covers 15 residues. The CDR3 region is CSVEGGASGYNEQFF.

The V and J genes are TRBV7-9 and TRBJ1-2. The CDR3 is 14 residues long. Looked up from germline, CDR1 is SEHNR and CDR2 is FQNEAQ (reference sequence). CDR3 residues: CASSQQSDNYGYTF.

V and J are TRBV19 and TRBJ2-7; checking the TCRdb D call of TRBD2 is not possible without DNA. The germline gives CDR1 LNHDA, CDR2 SQIVND (reference sequence). The CDR3 totals 17 residues. The CDR3 loop is CASSILGAGATSYEQYF. Combining the CDR3 with reference TRBV19 and TRBJ2-7 gives the whole variable domain DGGITQSPKYLFRKEGQNVTLSCEQNLNHDAMYWYRQDPGQGLRLIYYSQIVNDFQKGDIAEGYSVSREKKESFPLTVTSAQKNPTAFYLCASSILGAGATSYEQYFGPGTRLTVT.

The chain recombines TRBV11-2 with TRBJ1-2; TCRdb calls TRBD1, which cannot be checked without DNA. The length of the CDR3 is 14 residues. Looked up from germline, CDR1 is SGHAT and CDR2 is FQNNGV. The CDR3 sequence is CASSLPGIGYGYTF.

The chain uses TRBV12-3 or TRBV12-4 and TRBJ2-3; without DNA, the TCRdb call of TRBD1 cannot be checked. The CDR3 spans 14 residues. The CDR3 region is CASTGTGGSDTQYF.

The chain links TRBV12-3 or TRBV12-4 to TRBJ2-7; TCRdb calls TRBD1, which cannot be checked without DNA. The CDR3 spans 12 residues. CDR3 sequence: CASSQPGTEQYF.

J is TRBJ2-7 and V is TRBV20-1; TCRdb reports TRBD1, a call that lacks DNA to check it against. Germline V gene lookup returns CDR1 DFQATT and CDR2 SNEGSKA (reference sequence). This CDR3 has 13 residues. This CDR3 is CSARGPESGEQYF.